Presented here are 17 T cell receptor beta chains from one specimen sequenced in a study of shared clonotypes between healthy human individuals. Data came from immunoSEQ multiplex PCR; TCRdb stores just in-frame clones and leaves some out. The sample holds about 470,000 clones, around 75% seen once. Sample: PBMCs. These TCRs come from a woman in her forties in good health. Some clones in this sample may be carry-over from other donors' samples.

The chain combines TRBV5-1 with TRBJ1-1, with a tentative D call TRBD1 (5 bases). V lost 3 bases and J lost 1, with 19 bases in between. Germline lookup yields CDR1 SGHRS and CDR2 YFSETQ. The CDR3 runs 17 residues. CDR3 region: CASSSLSGPSKNTEAFF. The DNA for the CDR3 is TGCGCCAGCAGCTCCCTTTCGGGACCCAGTAAGAACACTGAAGCTTTCTTT.

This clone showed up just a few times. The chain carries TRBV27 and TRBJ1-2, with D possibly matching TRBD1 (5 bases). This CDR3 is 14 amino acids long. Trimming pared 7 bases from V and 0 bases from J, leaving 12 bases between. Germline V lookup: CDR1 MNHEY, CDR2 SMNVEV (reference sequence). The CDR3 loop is CASKGQGSNYGYTF. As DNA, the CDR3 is TGTGCCAGCAAAGGGCAGGGTTCTAACTATGGCTACACCTTC.

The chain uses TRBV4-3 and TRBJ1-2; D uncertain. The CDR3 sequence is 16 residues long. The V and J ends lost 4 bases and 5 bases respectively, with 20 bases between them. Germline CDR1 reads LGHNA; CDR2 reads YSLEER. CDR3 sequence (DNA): TGCGCCAGCAGCCCAGCCGGGCCCCACCGAGGATATGGCTACACCTTC. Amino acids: CASSPAGPHRGYGYTF.

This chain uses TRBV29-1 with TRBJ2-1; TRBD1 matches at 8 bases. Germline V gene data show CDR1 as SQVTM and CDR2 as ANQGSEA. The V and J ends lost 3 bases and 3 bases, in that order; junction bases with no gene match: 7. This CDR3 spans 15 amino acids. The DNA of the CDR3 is TGCAGCGTTGATAAGGTCGACAGGGGCTACAATGAGCAGTTCTTC. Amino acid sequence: CSVDKVDRGYNEQFF.

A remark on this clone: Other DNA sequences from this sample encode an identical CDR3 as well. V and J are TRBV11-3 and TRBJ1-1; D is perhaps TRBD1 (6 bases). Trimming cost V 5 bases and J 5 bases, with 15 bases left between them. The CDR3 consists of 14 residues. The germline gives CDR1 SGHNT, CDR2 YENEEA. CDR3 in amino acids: CASSPGGAGTEAFF. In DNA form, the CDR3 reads TGTGCCAGCAGCCCGGGGGGGGCGGGTACTGAAGCTTTCTTT.

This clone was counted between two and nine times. In DNA form, the CDR3 reads TGTGCCAGCAGCGTAGGTCCTCAGGGGTCCAATCAGCCCCAGCATTTT. Translating gives CASSVGPQGSNQPQHF. This chain uses TRBV9 with TRBJ1-5; possibly TRBD1 for D (6 bases). CDR3 length: 16 amino acids. Germline-derived CDR1 and CDR2 are SGDLS and YYNGEE. V dropped 0 bases and J dropped 3 bases, with 13 bases sitting between them. Full variable domain (missing parts from reference TRBV9 and TRBJ1-5): DSGVTQTPKHLITATGQRVTLRCSPRSGDLSVYWYQQSLDQGLQFLIQYYNGEERAKGNILERFSAQQFPDLHSELNLSSLELGDSALYFCASSVGPQGSNQPQHFGDGTRLSIL.

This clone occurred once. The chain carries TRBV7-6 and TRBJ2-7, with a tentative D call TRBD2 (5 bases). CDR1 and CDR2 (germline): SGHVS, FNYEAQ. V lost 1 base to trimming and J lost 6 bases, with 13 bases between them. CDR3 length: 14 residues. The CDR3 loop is CASSLGFLAREQYF. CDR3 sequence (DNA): TGTGCCAGCAGCTTAGGGTTCCTAGCACGCGAGCAGTACTTC.

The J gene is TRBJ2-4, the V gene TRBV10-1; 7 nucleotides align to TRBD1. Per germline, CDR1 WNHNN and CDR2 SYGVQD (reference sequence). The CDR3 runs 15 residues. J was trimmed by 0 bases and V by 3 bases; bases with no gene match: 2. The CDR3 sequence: CASSEGTVAKNIQYF. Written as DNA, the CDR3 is TGCGCCAGCAGTGAAGGGACAGTAGCCAAAAACATTCAGTACTTC.

CDR3 residues: CATSRDYGGAETQYF. The CDR3 bases are TGTGCCACCAGCAGAGATTACGGGGGCGCAGAGACCCAGTACTTC. The chain combines TRBV15 with TRBJ2-5; D may be TRBD1 or TRBD2 (6 bases each). Looked up from germline, CDR1 is LNHNV and CDR2 is YYDKDF (reference sequence). CDR3 length equals 15 residues. Trimming shortened V by 0 bases and J by 4 bases, and 12 bases separated the two germline ends.

DNA for the CDR3: TGTGCCAGCAGCCTCTCCGGGACTAGCCAAGAGACCCAGTACTTC. Translating it yields CASSLSGTSQETQYF. V gene TRBV11-2 combines with J gene TRBJ2-5, with 8 nucleotides matching TRBD2. The CDR3 is 15 residues long. J was trimmed by 1 base and V by 5 bases; bases with no gene match: 6. Germline loops: CDR1 SGHAT, CDR2 FQNNGV.

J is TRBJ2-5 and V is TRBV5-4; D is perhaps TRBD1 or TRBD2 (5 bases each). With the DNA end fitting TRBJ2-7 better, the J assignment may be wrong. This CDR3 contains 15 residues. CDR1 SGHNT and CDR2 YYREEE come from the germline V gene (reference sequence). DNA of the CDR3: TGTGCCAGCAGCGCCAGGGAGCGACCACTATACGAGCAGTACTTC. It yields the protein CASSARERPLYEQYF.

The CDR3 nucleotides read TGTGCCAGCAGTTACTCGATCCGTTACGAGCAGTACTTC. This translates into CASSYSIRYEQYF. This sequence joins TRBV6-6 and TRBJ2-7; no clear D. This CDR3 has 13 amino acids. Trimming cost V 0 bases and J 4 bases, with 7 bases left between them. Germline values: CDR1 MNHNY, CDR2 SVGAGI (reference sequence).

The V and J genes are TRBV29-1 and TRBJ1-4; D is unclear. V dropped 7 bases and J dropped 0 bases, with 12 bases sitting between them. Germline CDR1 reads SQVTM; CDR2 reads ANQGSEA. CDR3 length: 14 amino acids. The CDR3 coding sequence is TGCAGCGCCGGGCTGGACGCAACTAATGAAAAACTGTTTTTT. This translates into CSAGLDATNEKLFF.

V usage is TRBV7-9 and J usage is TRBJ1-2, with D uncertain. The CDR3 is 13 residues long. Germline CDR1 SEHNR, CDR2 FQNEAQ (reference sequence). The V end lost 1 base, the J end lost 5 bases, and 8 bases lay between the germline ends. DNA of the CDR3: TGTGCCAGCAGCTTAGAGACATTATATGGCTACACCTTC. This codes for CASSLETLYGYTF.

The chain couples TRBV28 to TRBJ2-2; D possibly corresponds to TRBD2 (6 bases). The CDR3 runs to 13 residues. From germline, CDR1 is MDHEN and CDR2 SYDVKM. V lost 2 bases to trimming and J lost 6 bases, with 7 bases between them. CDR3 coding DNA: TGTGCCAGCAGTTTAGGGGGGTCCGGGGAGCTGTTTTTT. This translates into CASSLGGSGELFF. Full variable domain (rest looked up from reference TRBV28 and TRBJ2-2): DVKVTQSSRYLVKRTGEKVFLECVQDMDHENMFWYRQDPGLGLRLIYFSYDVKMKEKGDIPEGYSVSREKKERFSLILESASTNQTSMYLCASSLGGSGELFFGEGSRLTVL.

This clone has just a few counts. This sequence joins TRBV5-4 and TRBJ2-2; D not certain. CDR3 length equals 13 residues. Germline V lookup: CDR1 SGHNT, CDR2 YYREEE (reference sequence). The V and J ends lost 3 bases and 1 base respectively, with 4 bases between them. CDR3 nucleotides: TGTGCCAGCAGCTCACAGAACACCGGGGAGCTGTTTTTT. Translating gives CASSSQNTGELFF.

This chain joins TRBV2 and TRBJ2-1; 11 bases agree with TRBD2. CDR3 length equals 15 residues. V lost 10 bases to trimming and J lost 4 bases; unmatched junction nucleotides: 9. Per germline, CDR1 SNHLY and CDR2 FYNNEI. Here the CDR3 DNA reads TGTGCCATCCCGACTAGCGGGGATCCTTACAATGAGCAGTTCTTC. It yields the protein CAIPTSGDPYNEQFF. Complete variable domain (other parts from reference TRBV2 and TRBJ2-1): EPEVTQTPSHQVTQMGQEVILRCVPISNHLYFYWYRQILGQKVEFLVSFYNNEISEKSEIFDDQFSVERPDGSNFTLKIRSTKLEDSAMYFCAIPTSGDPYNEQFFGPGTRLTVL.